This T cell receptor (beta chain) was sequenced for a study of cytomegalovirus exposure and HLA in healthy donors. Trimming left V 0 bases short and J 2 bases short, with 17 bases between. The CDR3 has 17 residues. CDR1 SEHNR and CDR2 FQNEAQ come from the germline V gene (reference sequence). On this clone: What it binds is unknown.

Whole-study findings and limits: A highly shared variant cluster was judged a likely technical artifact. Available immune exposure information covered CMV serostatus only.

The PCR made use of 60 Vbeta and 13 Jbeta primers. Produced via immunoSEQ multiplex PCR; TCRdb's table is partial and in-frame only. The table includes about 140,000 clones, around two thirds detected once. Every donor was a healthy person donating bone marrow. Material: PBMCs. The TCR was taken from a man in his thirties or forties in good health and CMV-seropositive. The J gene is TRBJ2-7, the V gene TRBV7-9; the D gene is possibly TRBD2 (7 bases). The CDR3 reads CASSLAPVGGGPYEQYF. CDR3 nucleotides: TGTGCCAGCAGCTTAGCGCCAGTCGGCGGGGGCCCCTACGAGCAGTACTTC.